One and the same sample provided the 18 T cell receptor beta chains below, sequenced in a study of blood T cells in healthy people across ages. Primed by a sample-barcoded 5' primer and a J-beta primer mix, a second PCR proceeded for 7 to 11 cycles. Via MiXCR, TCRdb re-called the 5' RACE reads, giving one row per CDR3 protein. The sample records approximately 1,700,000 distinct CDR3 sequences, roughly 43% being singletons. Sequencing used blood. These receptors all come from a human donor in good health.

This clonotype has a handful of counts. This rearrangement joins TRBV7-2 to TRBJ2-6, with TRBD1 as a possible D gene (6 bases). CDR1 SGHTA and CDR2 FQGNSA come from the germline V gene. The CDR3 is made up of 17 amino acids. V dropped 5 bases and J dropped 0 bases, with 14 bases sitting between them. In DNA, the CDR3 is TGTGCCAGCAGCCCCTCGGCACAGGGCTCTGGGGCCAACGTCCTGACTTTC. Amino acids: CASSPSAQGSGANVLTF.

The rearrangement links TRBV13 to TRBJ2-6; D possibly uses TRBD1 or TRBD2 (5 bases each). With 5 bases removed from V and 4 bases from J, the gap between germline ends came to 18 bases. CDR3 length equals 17 residues. From germline, CDR1 is PRHDT and CDR2 FYEKMQ (reference sequence). The CDR3 loop reads CASSPRDGSLGANVLTF. In nucleotides, the CDR3 is TGTGCCAGCAGCCCAAGGGACGGCTCTCTAGGGGCCAACGTCCTGACTTTC. The full variable domain, with the rest looked up from reference TRBV13 and TRBJ2-6, is AAGVIQSPRHLIKEKRETATLKCYPIPRHDTVYWYQQGPGQDPQFLISFYEKMQSDKGSIPDRFSAQQFSDYHSELNMSSLELGDSALYFCASSPRDGSLGANVLTFGAGSRLTVL.

This clonotype turned up a few times. CDR3 sequence (DNA): TGCGCCAGCAGCTTGGACGGTAGGGACATTAGAGGCTATGGCTACACCTTC. Translating gives CASSLDGRDIRGYGYTF. V is TRBV5-1 and J is TRBJ1-2; D perhaps matches TRBD1 (6 bases). CDR1 is SGHRS and CDR2 is YFSETQ in the germline V gene. Trimming left V 0 bases short and J 4 bases short, with 19 bases between. This CDR3 spans 17 amino acids.

The CDR3 spells CASSRETSGDPYEQYF. The CDR3 coding sequence is TGTGCCAGCAGCCGTGAGACTAGCGGGGACCCCTACGAGCAGTACTTC. The V call is TRBV7-2, the J call TRBJ2-7, with 11 nucleotides matching TRBD2. J was trimmed by 2 bases and V by 5 bases; bases with no gene match: 8. The germline V gene has CDR1 SGHTA and CDR2 FQGNSA. The CDR3 covers 16 residues.

The V call is TRBV27, the J call TRBJ1-6; 9 positions match TRBD1. The junction had 13 bases not matched to a gene; V was cut back by 6 bases and J by 10 bases. Germline loops: CDR1 MNHEY, CDR2 SMNVEV (reference sequence). The CDR3 is 16 residues long. The CDR3 loop is CASSPGPGQGNSPLHF. The CDR3 nucleotides read TGTGCCAGCAGCCCCGGGCCGGGACAGGGTAACTCACCCCTCCACTTT.

The chain is built from TRBV6-1 and TRBJ2-1; TRBD2 matches at 10 bases. Germline CDR1 and CDR2: MNHNS and SASEGT. J gave up 8 bases and V 2 bases, and 12 bases lay outside the gene matches. The CDR3 totals 17 residues. CDR3 sequence reads: CASSESSGGAGRYEQFF. In nucleotides, the CDR3 is TGTGCCAGCAGTGAATCCAGCGGGGGGGCCGGGAGATATGAGCAGTTCTTC.

This clonotype has a count of ten or more. This chain connects TRBV29-1 to TRBJ2-7; D gene unclear. The V gene lost 4 bases and the J gene lost 5 bases, with 9 bases spanning the gap. This CDR3 is built from 11 residues. CDR1 is SQVTM, CDR2 ANQGSEA, per germline. The chain's CDR3 is CSVGGFNEQYF. Written as DNA, the CDR3 is TGCAGCGTTGGGGGTTTTAACGAGCAGTACTTC.

The chain uses TRBV7-3 and TRBJ2-3, with TRBD2 as a possible D gene (5 bases). Germline V gene lookup returns CDR1 SGHTA and CDR2 FQGTGA. V lost 6 bases, J lost 4 bases, and 20 bases lay in between. This CDR3 contains 16 residues. The CDR3 reads CASSINGISLSDTQYF. The CDR3 bases are TGTGCCAGCAGTATTAACGGGATTTCCCTTTCAGATACGCAGTATTTT.

The chain recombines TRBV27 with TRBJ1-2, with a tentative D call TRBD1 (5 bases). The CDR3 loop spans 13 amino acids. The V gene lost 2 bases and the J gene lost 5 bases, with 9 bases spanning the gap. Looked up from germline, CDR1 is MNHEY and CDR2 is SMNVEV (reference sequence). Here the CDR3 reads CASSLMGPYGYTF. For the CDR3, the DNA is TGTGCCAGCAGTTTAATGGGGCCTTATGGCTACACCTTC.

This clonotype was picked up a small number of times. The genes are TRBV12-3 or TRBV12-4 and TRBJ1-2; D is ambiguous. V lost 5 bases to trimming and J lost 8 bases, with 12 bases between them. The CDR3 runs to 12 residues. CDR3 region: CASSGPLEGYTF. As DNA, the CDR3 is TGTGCCAGCAGTGGACCCCTAGAGGGCTACACCTTC.

Only one count was recorded for this clonotype. This rearrangement joins TRBV5-1 to TRBJ2-3; 11 bases fit TRBD2. With V trimmed by 2 bases and J by 5 bases, 7 bases remained unmatched. There are 16 residues in the CDR3. Germline lookup yields CDR1 SGHRS and CDR2 YFSETQ. DNA for the CDR3: TGCGCCAGCAGCTTCCAACTAGCGGGGGAGGGAGATACGCAGTATTTT. Its translation: CASSFQLAGEGDTQYF.

This clonotype was observed once. V is TRBV18 and J is TRBJ2-5; 7 nucleotides match TRBD1. CDR3 size: 16 residues. The V and J ends lost 0 bases and 5 bases, in that order; junction bases with no gene match: 9. Germline lookup yields CDR1 KGHSH and CDR2 LQKENI. CDR3 DNA sequence: TGTGCCAGCTCACCACCGGTAGGGGGCGCAGCGGAGACCCAGTACTTC. Translation gives CASSPPVGGAAETQYF.

This sequence joins TRBV9 and TRBJ1-2; 7 positions match TRBD1. V trimming: 3 bases; J trimming: 2 bases; junction bases outside the gene matches: 7. The germline V gene has CDR1 SGDLS and CDR2 YYNGEE. This CDR3 region has 15 residues. CDR3 residues: CASSAGDSPNYGYTF. CDR3 coding DNA: TGTGCCAGCAGCGCTGGGGACAGCCCCAACTATGGCTACACCTTC.

Only a few counts were recorded for this clonotype. CDR3 sequence reads: CASSPNRGRGYGYTF. The CDR3 coding sequence is TGTGCCAGCAGCCCTAACAGGGGCCGGGGGTATGGCTACACCTTC. V gene TRBV12-3 or TRBV12-4 combines with J gene TRBJ1-2; TRBD1 aligns across 7 bases. V dropped 6 bases and J dropped 5; count of bases not matched to a gene: 12. The CDR3 has 15 residues.

This clonotype was seen a few times. J is TRBJ2-7 and V is TRBV4-3; D remains ambiguous. With 4 bases removed from V and 4 bases from J, the gap between germline ends came to 11 bases. The length of the CDR3 is 13 residues. Germline V gene sequence: CDR1 LGHNA, CDR2 YSLEER. Here the CDR3 DNA reads TGCGCCAGCAGCCCCGTAAGGAGTTACGAGCAGTACTTC. It yields the protein CASSPVRSYEQYF.

This clonotype occurred once. This chain connects TRBV29-1 to TRBJ1-1; possibly TRBD1 for D (6 bases). With 7 bases removed from V and 5 bases from J, the gap between germline ends came to 14 bases. CDR1 and CDR2 (germline): SQVTM, ANQGSEA. This CDR3 has 12 amino acids. CDR3 region: CSAAIQGTEAFF. The CDR3 DNA sequence: TGCAGCGCCGCAATTCAGGGGACTGAAGCTTTCTTT. Based on the CDR3 plus reference TRBV29-1 and TRBJ1-1, the full variable domain is SAVISQKPSRDICQRGTSLTIQCQVDSQVTMMFWYRQQPGQSLTLIATANQGSEATYESGFVIDKFPISRPNLTFSTLTVSNMSPEDSSIYLCSAAIQGTEAFFGQGTRLTVV.

V and J are TRBV15 and TRBJ1-2; D is unresolved. Deletions cut 1 base from V and 8 bases from J, with 11 bases between. The CDR3 totals 13 residues. The germline CDR1 and CDR2 sequences are LNHNV and YYDKDF (reference sequence). The CDR3 loop is CATSRGGLEGYTF. Here the CDR3 DNA reads TGTGCCACCAGCAGAGGCGGGCTAGAGGGCTACACCTTC.

This clonotype showed up many times. The V gene is TRBV28, the J gene TRBJ2-1, with 12 bases aligning to TRBD2. Germline values: CDR1 MDHEN, CDR2 SYDVKM. This CDR3 is built from 14 residues. Trimming cost V 7 bases and J 6 bases; bases outside gene matches: 4. DNA for the CDR3: TGTGCCAGCACTAGCGGGGGGGCCAGCAATGAGCAGTTCTTC. Residues: CASTSGGASNEQFF.